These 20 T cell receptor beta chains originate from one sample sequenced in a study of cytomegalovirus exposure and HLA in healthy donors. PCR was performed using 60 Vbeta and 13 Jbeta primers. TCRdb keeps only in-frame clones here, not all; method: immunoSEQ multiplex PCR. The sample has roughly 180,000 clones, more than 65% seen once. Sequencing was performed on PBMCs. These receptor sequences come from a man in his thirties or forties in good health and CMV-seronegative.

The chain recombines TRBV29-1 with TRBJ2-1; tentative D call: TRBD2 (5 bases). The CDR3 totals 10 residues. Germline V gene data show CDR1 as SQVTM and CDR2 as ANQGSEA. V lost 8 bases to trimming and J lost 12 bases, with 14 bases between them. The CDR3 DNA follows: TGCAGCTCCCTGAGGGATCGGCAGTTCTTC. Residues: CSSLRDRQFF.

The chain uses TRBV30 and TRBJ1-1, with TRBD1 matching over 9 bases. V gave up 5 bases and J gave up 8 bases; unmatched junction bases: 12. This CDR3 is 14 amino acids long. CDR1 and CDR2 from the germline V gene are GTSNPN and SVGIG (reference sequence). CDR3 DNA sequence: TGTGCCTGGGAAGACGGGACAGGGTATCCCGAAGCTTTCTTT. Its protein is CAWEDGTGYPEAFF. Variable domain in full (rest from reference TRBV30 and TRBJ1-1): SQTIHQWPATLVQPVGSPLSLECTVEGTSNPNLYWYRQAAGRGLQLLFYSVGIGQISSEVPQNLSASRPQDRQFILSSKKLLLSDSGFYLCAWEDGTGYPEAFFGQGTRLTVV.

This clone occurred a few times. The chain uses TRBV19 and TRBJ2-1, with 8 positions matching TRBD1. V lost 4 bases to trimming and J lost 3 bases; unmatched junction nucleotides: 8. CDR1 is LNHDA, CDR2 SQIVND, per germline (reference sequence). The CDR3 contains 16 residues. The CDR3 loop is CASSRGQGRLYNEQFF. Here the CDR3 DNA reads TGTGCCAGTAGTAGAGGACAGGGCCGACTCTACAATGAGCAGTTCTTC.

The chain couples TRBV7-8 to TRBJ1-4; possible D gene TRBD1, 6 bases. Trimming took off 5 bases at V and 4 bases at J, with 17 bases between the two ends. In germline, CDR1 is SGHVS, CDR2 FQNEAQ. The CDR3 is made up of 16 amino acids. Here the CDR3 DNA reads TGTGCCAGCAGCCCAGGGGTGGGGGCAGGTAATGAAAAACTGTTTTTT. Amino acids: CASSPGVGAGNEKLFF.

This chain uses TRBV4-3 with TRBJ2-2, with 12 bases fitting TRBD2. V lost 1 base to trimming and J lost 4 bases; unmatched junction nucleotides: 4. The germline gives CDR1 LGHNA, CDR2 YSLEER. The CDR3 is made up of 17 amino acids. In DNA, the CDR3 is TGCGCCAGCAGCCAAGGGGCACTAGCGGGGGGCACCGGGGAGCTGTTTTTT. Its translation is CASSQGALAGGTGELFF.

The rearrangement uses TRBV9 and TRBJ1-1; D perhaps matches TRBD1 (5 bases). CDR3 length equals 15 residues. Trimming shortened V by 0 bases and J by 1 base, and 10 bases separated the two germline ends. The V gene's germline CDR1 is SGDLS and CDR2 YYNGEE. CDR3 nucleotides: TGTGCCAGCAGCGTAGTATCGACAGCGAACACTGAAGCTTTCTTT. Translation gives CASSVVSTANTEAFF.

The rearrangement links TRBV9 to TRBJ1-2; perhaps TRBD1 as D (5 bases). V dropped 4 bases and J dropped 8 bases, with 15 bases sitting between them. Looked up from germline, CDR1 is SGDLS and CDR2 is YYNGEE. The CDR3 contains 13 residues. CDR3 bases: TGTGCCAGCAGCCTTCTGGGCAGGGAAGGCTACACCTTC. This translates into CASSLLGREGYTF.

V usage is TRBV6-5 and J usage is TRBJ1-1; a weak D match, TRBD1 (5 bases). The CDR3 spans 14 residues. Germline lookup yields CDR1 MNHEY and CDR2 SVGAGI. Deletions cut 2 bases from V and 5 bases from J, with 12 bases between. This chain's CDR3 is CASSYETEGTEAFF. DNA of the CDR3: TGTGCCAGCAGTTACGAGACAGAAGGTACTGAAGCTTTCTTT.

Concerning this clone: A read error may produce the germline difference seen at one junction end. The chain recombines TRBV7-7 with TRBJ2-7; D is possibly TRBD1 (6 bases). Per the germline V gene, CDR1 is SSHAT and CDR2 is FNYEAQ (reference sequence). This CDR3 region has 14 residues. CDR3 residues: CASSLGQTPYEQYF. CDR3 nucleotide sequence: TGTGCTAGCAGCTTAGGACAGACCCCCTACGAGCAGTACTTC.

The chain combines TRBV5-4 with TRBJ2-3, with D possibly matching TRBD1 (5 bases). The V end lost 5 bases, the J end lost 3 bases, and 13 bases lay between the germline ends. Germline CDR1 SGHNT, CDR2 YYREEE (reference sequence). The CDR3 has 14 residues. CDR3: CASSSFTGTDTQYF. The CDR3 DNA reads TGTGCCAGCAGTTCGTTCACAGGAACAGATACGCAGTATTTT.

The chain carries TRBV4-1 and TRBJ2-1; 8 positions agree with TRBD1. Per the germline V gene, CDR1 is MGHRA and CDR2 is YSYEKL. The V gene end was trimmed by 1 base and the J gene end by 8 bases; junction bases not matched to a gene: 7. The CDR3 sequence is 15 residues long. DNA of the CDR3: TGCGCCAGCAGCCAAGTCGGGGGACAGGCACATGAGCAGTTCTTC. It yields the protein CASSQVGGQAHEQFF.

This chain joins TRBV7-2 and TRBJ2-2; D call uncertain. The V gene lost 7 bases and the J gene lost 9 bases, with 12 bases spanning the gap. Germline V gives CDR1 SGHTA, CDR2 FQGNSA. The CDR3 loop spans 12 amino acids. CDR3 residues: CASTTKIRELFF. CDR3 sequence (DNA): TGTGCCAGCACCACTAAAATAAGGGAGCTGTTTTTT.

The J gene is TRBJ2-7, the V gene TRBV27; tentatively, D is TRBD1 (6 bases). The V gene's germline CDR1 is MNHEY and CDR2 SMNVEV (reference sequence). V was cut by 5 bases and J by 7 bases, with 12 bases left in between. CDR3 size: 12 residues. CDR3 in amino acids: CASSLNRAEQYF. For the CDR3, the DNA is TGTGCCAGCAGTCTCAACAGGGCTGAGCAGTACTTC.

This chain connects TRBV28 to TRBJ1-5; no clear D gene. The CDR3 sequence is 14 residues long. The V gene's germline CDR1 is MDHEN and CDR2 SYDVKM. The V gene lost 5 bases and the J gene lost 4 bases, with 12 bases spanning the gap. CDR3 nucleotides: TGTGCCAGCAGTGATCGGACGGGGAATCAGCCCCAGCATTTT. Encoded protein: CASSDRTGNQPQHF. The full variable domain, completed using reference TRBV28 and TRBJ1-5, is DVKVTQSSRYLVKRTGEKVFLECVQDMDHENMFWYRQDPGLGLRLIYFSYDVKMKEKGDIPEGYSVSREKKERFSLILESASTNQTSMYLCASSDRTGNQPQHFGDGTRLSIL.

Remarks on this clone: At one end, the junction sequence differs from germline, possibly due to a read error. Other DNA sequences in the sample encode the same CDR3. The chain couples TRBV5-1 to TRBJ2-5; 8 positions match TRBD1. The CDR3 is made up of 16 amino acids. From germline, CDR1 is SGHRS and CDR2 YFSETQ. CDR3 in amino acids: CASSLDPPGQEETQYF. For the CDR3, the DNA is TGCGCCAGCAGCTTGGATCCCCCGGGACAGGAAGAGACCCAATACTTC.

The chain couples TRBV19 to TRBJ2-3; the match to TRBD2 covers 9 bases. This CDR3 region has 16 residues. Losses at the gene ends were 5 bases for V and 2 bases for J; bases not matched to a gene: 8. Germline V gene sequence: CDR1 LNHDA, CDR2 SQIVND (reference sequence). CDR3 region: CASSLMGGGATDTQYF. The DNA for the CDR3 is TGTGCCAGTAGTCTCATGGGCGGGGGGGCCACAGATACGCAGTATTTT.

The CDR3 sequence: CASSIDYVGRSRELFF. The DNA for the CDR3 is TGTGCCAGTAGTATAGATTACGTGGGCCGTTCCCGGGAGCTGTTTTTT. This chain links TRBV19 with TRBJ2-2; D remains unclear. The CDR3 totals 16 residues. V was trimmed by 0 bases and J by 9 bases, leaving 17 bases between them. Germline lookup yields CDR1 LNHDA and CDR2 SQIVND (reference sequence).

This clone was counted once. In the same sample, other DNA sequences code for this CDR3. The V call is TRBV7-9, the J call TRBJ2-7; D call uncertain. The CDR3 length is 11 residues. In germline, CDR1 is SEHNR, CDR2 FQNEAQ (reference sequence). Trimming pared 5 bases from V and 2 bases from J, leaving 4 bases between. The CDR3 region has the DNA TGTGCCAGCAGCCCTACCTACGAGCAGTACTTC. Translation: CASSPTYEQYF.

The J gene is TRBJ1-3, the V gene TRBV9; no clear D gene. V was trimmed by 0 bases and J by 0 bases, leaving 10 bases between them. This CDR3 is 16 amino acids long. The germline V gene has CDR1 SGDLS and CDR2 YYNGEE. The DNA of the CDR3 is TGTGCCAGCAGCGTAGGGGCAGCACCCTCTGGAAACACCATATATTTT. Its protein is CASSVGAAPSGNTIYF.

The CDR3 region has the DNA TGTGCCAGTAGTCCCAGGGACAGGGCTCGAGGGAATGAGCAGTTCTTC. Its protein is CASSPRDRARGNEQFF. The J gene is TRBJ2-1, the V gene TRBV19; 9 bases map to TRBD1. CDR1 and CDR2 (germline): LNHDA, SQIVND (reference sequence). This CDR3 region has 16 residues. The V segment lost 5 bases and the J segment 7 bases; nucleotides outside the gene matches: 12.